This T cell receptor (beta chain) was retrieved from a study of blood T cells in healthy people across ages. Germline V gene lookup returns CDR1 LGHDT and CDR2 YNNKEL (reference sequence). The V gene end was trimmed by 6 bases and the J gene end by 0 bases; junction bases not matched to a gene: 3. The CDR3 extends over 15 amino acids. Study outcomes and limitations: Donor CMV status, an unknown factor, possibly confounded changes in expanded clonotypes. Relative to aged donors, long-lived donors carried more naive CD4+ cells and displayed higher diversity.

The use of a sample-barcoded 5' primer and a J-beta primer mix characterized a second PCR of about 6 to 11 cycles. Each CDR3 protein gets one entry after TCRdb re-called the 5' RACE reads with MiXCR. The sample holds under 750,000 distinct CDR3 sequences, around 48% seen once. This clonotype was observed a handful of times. Its specificity is unknown. The specimen sequenced was blood. The TCR originated in a man at least 80 years old in good health. The chain is built from TRBV3-1 and TRBJ2-5; 11 bases fit TRBD2. CDR3 residues: CASSRLAGHQETQYF. The DNA for the CDR3 is TGTGCCAGCAGTCGACTAGCGGGGCACCAAGAGACCCAGTACTTC.